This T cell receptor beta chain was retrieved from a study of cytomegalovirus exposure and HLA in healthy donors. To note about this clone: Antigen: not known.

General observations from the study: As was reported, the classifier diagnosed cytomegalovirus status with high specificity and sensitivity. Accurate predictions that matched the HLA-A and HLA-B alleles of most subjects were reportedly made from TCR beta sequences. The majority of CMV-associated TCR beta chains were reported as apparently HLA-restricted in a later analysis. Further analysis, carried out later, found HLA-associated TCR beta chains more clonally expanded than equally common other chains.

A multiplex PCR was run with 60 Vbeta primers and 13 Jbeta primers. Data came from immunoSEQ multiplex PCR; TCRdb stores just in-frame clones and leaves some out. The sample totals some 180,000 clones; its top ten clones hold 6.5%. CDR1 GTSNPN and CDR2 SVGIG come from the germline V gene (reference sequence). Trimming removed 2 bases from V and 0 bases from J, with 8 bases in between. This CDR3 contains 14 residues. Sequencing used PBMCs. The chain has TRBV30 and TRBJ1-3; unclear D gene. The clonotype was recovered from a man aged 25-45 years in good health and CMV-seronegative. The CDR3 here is CAWSKQFSGNTIYF. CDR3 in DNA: TGTGCCTGGAGTAAACAGTTCTCTGGAAACACCATATATTTT.